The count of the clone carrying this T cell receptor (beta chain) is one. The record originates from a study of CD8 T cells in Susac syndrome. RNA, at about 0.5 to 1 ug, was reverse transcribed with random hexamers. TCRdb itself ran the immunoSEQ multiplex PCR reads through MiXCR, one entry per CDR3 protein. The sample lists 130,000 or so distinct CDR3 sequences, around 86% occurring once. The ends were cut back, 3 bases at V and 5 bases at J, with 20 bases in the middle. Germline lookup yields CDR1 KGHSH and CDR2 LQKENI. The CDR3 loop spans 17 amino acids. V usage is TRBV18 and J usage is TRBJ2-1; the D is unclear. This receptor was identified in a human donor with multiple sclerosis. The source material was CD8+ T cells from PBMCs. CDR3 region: CASSPGGVSGPDNEQFF. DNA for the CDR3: TGTGCCAGCTCACCGGGTGGGGTTTCGGGTCCGGACAATGAGCAGTTCTTC.